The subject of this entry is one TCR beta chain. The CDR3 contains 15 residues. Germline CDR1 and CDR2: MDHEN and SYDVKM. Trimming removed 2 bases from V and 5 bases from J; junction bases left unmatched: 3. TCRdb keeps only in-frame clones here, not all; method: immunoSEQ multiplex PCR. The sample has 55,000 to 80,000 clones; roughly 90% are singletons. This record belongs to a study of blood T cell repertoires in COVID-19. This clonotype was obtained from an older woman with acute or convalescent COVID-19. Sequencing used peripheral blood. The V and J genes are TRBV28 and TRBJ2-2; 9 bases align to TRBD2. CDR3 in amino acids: CASSLGGGATGELFF. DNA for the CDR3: TGTGCCAGCAGTTTAGGCGGGGGGGCTACCGGGGAGCTGTTTTTT.